The subject of this entry is one T cell receptor (beta chain). The sample is drawn from a study of blood T cell repertoires in COVID-19. For the study at large: Acute and convalescent COVID-19 specimens originated in the United States, Italy and Spain. T cells, B-cell-depleted T cells, or PBMCs provided the cDNA or gDNA that served as material.

Authors' analysis steps: Estimated nucleated cell counts came from reference gene primer amplification. Profiled with immunoSEQ multiplex PCR; TCRdb holds only in-frame clones, not every one. V and J calls and clone size are copied from that table; D and trimming were computed from the DNA. The table lists 150,000 to 200,000 clones, 86% of them singletons. This CDR3 has 15 amino acids. CDR1 and CDR2 (germline): MDHEN, SYDVKM. Trimming removed 1 base from V and 4 bases from J; junction bases left unmatched: 7. Specimen: peripheral blood. The clonotype was recovered from a man aged 55 to 70 with acute or convalescent COVID-19. This chain connects TRBV28 to TRBJ2-7, with 7 nucleotides matching TRBD2. The chain's CDR3 is CASSLYPTSSYEQYF. CDR3 DNA sequence: TGTGCCAGCAGTTTATATCCGACTAGCTCGTACGAGCAGTACTTC.